The 5 T cell receptor beta chains reported below all come from one sample, sequenced in a study of T-cell reconstitution after alpha-beta-depleted transplantation in children (dated by TCRdb to the mid-2010s). Receptor libraries were prepared by PCR. The instrument was an Illumina HiSeq 2500. TCR library preparation used molecular barcoding, with unique molecular identifiers applied to normalize quantification of the TCRbeta repertoire. Clones were called with MiXCR by TCRdb after fastp trimmed the public reads at Q25, and only in-frame beta chains were retained. Rows merge per CDR3 protein into single entries with the most common DNA and genes. The sample records roughly 500,000 distinct CDR3 sequences, roughly a tenth of which are singletons. The top ten constitute just over 2% of the sample. Sample treatment or condition, as interpreted from the label and publication: allogeneic hematopoietic cell transplantation with graft depleted of TCRalphabeta T cells and CD19 B cells.

The specimen was PBMCs, collected before TCRalphabeta/CD19-depleted stem cell transplant. Source of these receptors: a child aged 2 to 15 with inherited bone marrow failure, due to receive a stem cell transplant.

This clonotype showed up many times. This chain connects TRBV3-1 to TRBJ2-1; 7 bases are shared with TRBD2. This CDR3 has 19 residues. Germline CDR1 LGHDT, CDR2 YNNKEL (reference sequence). V shed 4 bases and J 0 bases; nucleotides not matched to a gene: 15. In DNA, the CDR3 is TGTGCCAGCAGCCCGTCTTTCGGGATTAGGGAGGGCTCCTACAATGAGCAGTTCTTC. This gives the protein CASSPSFGIREGSYNEQFF.

This clonotype was seen more than once but under ten times. The chain carries TRBV2 and TRBJ2-7; 14 bases match TRBD2. The CDR3 runs 18 residues. In germline, CDR1 is SNHLY, CDR2 FYNNEI. V lost 8 bases, J lost 3 bases, and 15 bases stayed unmatched. CDR3 sequence reads: CASAPGQGGLAGVYEQYF. CDR3 DNA: TGTGCCAGCGCACCGGGACAGGGGGGACTAGCGGGAGTCTACGAGCAGTACTTC.

The J gene is TRBJ2-3, the V gene TRBV12-3 or TRBV12-4; the D gene is possibly TRBD1 (5 bases). This CDR3 comprises 13 residues. Between the trimmed V and J ends, which lost 6 bases and 5 bases, there was a span of 12 bases. The CDR3 sequence: CASSTLDIDTQYF. The CDR3 nucleotides are TGTGCCAGCAGCACTCTGGACATAGATACGCAGTATTTT.

This clonotype was seen ten or more times. The chain carries TRBV7-8 and TRBJ2-3, with 9 positions matching TRBD2. This CDR3 region has 16 residues. Germline CDR1 is SGHVS and CDR2 is FQNEAQ. V lost 4 bases and J lost 4; bases outside the gene matches: 9. DNA for the CDR3: TGTGCCAGCAGCTCCCCGGCTAGCGGGATCTCAGATACGCAGTATTTT. It is translated as CASSSPASGISDTQYF. Variable domain in full (rest from reference TRBV7-8 and TRBJ2-3): GAGVSQSPRYKVAKRGQDVALRCDPISGHVSLFWYQQALGQGPEFLTYFQNEAQLDKSGLPSDRFFAERPEGSVSTLKIQRTQQEDSAVYLCASSSPASGISDTQYFGPGTRLTVL.

This clonotype was seen at least ten times. This CDR3 reads CASSEALTGTYGYTF. The CDR3 nucleotides are TGTGCCAGCAGTGAAGCCCTGACAGGGACCTATGGCTACACCTTC. The chain recombines TRBV25-1 with TRBJ1-2; 7 bases map to TRBD1. V shed 2 bases, J shed 4 bases, and the junction held 7 bases outside the gene matches. Germline V CDR1 and CDR2: MGHDK, SYGVNS. The CDR3 contains 15 residues.